This T cell receptor (beta chain) was sequenced for a study of cytomegalovirus exposure and HLA in healthy donors. The CDR3 covers 15 residues. Looked up from germline, CDR1 is LNHDA and CDR2 is SQIVND (reference sequence). Trimming shortened V by 8 bases and J by 5 bases, and 21 bases separated the two germline ends. PCR involved 60 Vbeta and 13 Jbeta primers. Generated by immunoSEQ multiplex PCR, the TCRdb table keeps only in-frame clones and is missing some. The table shows about 180,000 clones, with around three quarters occurring only once. Study-level findings and limits: Sequencing artifact likely explains a cluster of highly shared sequence variants.

This clone was seen just once. Its antigen remains unidentified. This TCR derives from a woman between 35 and 50 years old in good health and CMV-seronegative. This sequence joins TRBV19 and TRBJ1-1, with D perhaps matching TRBD1 (5 bases). The sequenced material came from PBMCs. The CDR3 bases are TGTGCCAGTGGTAAGGGACTTCTCTCTGTTACTGAAGCTTTCTTT. This encodes CASGKGLLSVTEAFF.